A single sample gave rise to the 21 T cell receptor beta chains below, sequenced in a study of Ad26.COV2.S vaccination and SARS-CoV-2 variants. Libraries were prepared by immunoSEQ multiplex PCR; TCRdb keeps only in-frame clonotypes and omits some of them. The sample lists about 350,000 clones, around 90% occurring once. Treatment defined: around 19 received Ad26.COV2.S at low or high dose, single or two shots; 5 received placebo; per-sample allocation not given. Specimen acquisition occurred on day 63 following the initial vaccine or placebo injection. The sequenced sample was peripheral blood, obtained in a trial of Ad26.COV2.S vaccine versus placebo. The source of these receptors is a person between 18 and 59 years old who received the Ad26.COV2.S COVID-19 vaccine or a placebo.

CDR3 amino acids: CASSQDRLAGADTQYF. CDR3 nucleotide sequence: TGTGCCAGCAGCCAGGATAGACTAGCGGGGGCAGATACGCAGTATTTT. The J gene is TRBJ2-3, the V gene TRBV3-1 (or the pseudogene TRBV3-2); 12 bases match TRBD2. The length of the CDR3 is 16 residues. Germline V lookup: CDR1 LGHDT, CDR2 YNNKEL (reference sequence). The trim removed 3 bases at V and 4 bases at J, leaving 5 bases unmatched.

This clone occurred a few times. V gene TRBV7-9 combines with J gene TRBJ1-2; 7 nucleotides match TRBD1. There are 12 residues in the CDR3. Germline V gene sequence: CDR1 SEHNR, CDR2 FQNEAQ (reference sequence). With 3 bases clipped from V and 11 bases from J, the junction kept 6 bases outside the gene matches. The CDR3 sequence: CASSFGQAEYTF. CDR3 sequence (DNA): TGTGCCAGCAGCTTCGGACAGGCAGAATACACCTTC. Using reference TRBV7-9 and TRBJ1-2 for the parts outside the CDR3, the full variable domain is DTGVSQNPRHKITKRGQNVTFRCDPISEHNRLYWYRQTLGQGPEFLTYFQNEAQLEKSRLLSDRFSAERPKGSFSTLEIQRTEQGDSAMYLCASSFGQAEYTFGSGTRLTVV.

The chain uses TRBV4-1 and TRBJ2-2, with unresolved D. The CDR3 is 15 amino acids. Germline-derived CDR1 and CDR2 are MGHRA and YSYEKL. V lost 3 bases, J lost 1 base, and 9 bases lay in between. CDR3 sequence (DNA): TGCGCCAGCAGCCACGCAATCGTGAACACCGGGGAGCTGTTTTTT. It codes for CASSHAIVNTGELFF.

This chain's CDR3 is CASSFLSSYEQYF. CDR3 DNA: TGTGCCAGCAGTTTTCTTAGCTCCTACGAGCAGTACTTC. The chain uses TRBV27 and TRBJ2-7; D uncertain. Germline V gene data show CDR1 as MNHEY and CDR2 as SMNVEV (reference sequence). V shed 3 bases and J shed 0 bases, with 6 bases lying between them. The CDR3 contains 13 residues.

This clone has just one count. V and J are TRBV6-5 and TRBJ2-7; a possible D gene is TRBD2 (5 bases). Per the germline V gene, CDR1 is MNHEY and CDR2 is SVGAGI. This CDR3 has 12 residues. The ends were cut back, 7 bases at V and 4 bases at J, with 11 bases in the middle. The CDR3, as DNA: TGTGCCAGCACCAACGGGAAGTACGAGCAGTACTTC. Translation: CASTNGKYEQYF.

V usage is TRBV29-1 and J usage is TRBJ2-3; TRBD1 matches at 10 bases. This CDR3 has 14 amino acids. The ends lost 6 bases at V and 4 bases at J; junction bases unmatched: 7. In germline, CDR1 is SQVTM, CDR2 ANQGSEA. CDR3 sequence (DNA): TGCAGCGTCGGAGGCGGACAGGGGGCAGATACGCAGTATTTT. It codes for CSVGGGQGADTQYF.

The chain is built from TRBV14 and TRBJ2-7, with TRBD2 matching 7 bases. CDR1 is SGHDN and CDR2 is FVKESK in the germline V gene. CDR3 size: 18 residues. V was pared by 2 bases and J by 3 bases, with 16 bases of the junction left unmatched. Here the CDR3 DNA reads TGTGCCAGCAGCCAATTTACCCTCCCTTCTAGCGGAAACTACGAGCAGTACTTC. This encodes CASSQFTLPSSGNYEQYF. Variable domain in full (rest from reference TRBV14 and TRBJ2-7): EAGVTQFPSHSVIEKGQTVTLRCDPISGHDNLYWYRRVMGKEIKFLLHFVKESKQDESGMPNNRFLAERTGGTYSTLKVQPAELEDSGVYFCASSQFTLPSSGNYEQYFGPGTRLTVT.

CDR3 region: CASSITRNTEAFF. DNA for the CDR3: TGTGCCAGTAGTATAACAAGGAACACTGAAGCTTTCTTT. V is TRBV19 and J is TRBJ1-1; D remains ambiguous. There are 13 residues in the CDR3. V lost 2 bases and J 1 base, leaving 5 bases between the germline ends. Per the germline V gene, CDR1 is LNHDA and CDR2 is SQIVND (reference sequence). The full variable domain, with the rest looked up from reference TRBV19 and TRBJ1-1, is DGGITQSPKYLFRKEGQNVTLSCEQNLNHDAMYWYRQDPGQGLRLIYYSQIVNDFQKGDIAEGYSVSREKKESFPLTVTSAQKNPTAFYLCASSITRNTEAFFGQGTRLTVV.

The CDR3 coding sequence is TGTGCCAGCAGCTTACGCAGACAAGAGACCCAGTACTTC. Amino acid sequence: CASSLRRQETQYF. The chain is built from TRBV7-6 and TRBJ2-5; D gene ambiguous. The CDR3 consists of 13 residues. Germline V gene lookup returns CDR1 SGHVS and CDR2 FNYEAQ. V dropped 2 bases and J dropped 2 bases, with 6 bases sitting between them.

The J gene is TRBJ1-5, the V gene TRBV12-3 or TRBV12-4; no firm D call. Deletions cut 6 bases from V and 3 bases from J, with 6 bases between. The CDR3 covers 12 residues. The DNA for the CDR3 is TGTGCCAGCAGCCGGGACAATCAGCCCCAGCATTTT. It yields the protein CASSRDNQPQHF.

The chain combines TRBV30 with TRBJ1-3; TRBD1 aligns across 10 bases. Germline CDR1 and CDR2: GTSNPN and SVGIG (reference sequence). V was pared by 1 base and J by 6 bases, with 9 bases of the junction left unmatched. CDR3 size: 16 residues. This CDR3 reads CAWSALPGQGPNTIYF. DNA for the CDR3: TGTGCCTGGAGTGCACTTCCGGGACAGGGGCCAAACACCATATATTTT.

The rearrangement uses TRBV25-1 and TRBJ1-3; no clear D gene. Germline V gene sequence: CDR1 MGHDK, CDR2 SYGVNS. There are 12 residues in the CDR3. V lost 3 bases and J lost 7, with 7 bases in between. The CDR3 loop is CASSEGRNTIYF. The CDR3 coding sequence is TGTGCCAGCAGTGAGGGGAGGAACACCATATATTTT. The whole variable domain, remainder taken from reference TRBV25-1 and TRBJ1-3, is EADIYQTPRYLVIGTGKKITLECSQTMGHDKMYWYQQDPGMELHLIHYSYGVNSTEKGDLSSESTVSRIRTEHFPLTLESARPSHTSQYLCASSEGRNTIYFGEGSWLTVV.

Here the CDR3 DNA reads TGTGCCTGGAGTCGTGGACAGGGTAGTCAGCCCCAGCATTTT. Translated: CAWSRGQGSQPQHF. The chain joins TRBV30 to TRBJ1-5; 8 positions agree with TRBD1. This CDR3 has 14 residues. Germline assignment: CDR1 GTSNPN and CDR2 SVGIG (reference sequence). J lost 6 bases, V lost 2 bases, and 6 bases had no gene match.

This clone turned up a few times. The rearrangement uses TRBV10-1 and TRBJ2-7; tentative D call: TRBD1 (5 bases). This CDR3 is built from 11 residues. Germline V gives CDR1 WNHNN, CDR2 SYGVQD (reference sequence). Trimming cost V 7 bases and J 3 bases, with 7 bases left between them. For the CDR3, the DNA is TGCGCCAGCACAGGGCGCTACGAGCAGTACTTC. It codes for CASTGRYEQYF.

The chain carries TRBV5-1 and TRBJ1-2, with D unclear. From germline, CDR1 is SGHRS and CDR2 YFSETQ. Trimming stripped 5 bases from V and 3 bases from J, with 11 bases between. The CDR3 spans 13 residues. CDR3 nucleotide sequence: TGCGCCAGCAGGCCCCAGGAGGACTATGGCTACACCTTC. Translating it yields CASRPQEDYGYTF.

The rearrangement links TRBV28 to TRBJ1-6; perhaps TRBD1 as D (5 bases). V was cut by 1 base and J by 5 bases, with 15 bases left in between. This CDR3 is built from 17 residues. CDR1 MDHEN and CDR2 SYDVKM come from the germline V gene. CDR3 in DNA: TGTGCCAGCAGTTTATATTTGAGGGGTCGAAATAATTCACCCCTCCACTTT. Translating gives CASSLYLRGRNNSPLHF.

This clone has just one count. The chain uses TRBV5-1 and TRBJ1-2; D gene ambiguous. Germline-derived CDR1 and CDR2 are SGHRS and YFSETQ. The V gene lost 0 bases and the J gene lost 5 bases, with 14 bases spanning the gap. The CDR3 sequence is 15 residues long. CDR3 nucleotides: TGCGCCAGCAGCTTGGATCTGGGGTCGGGTTATGGCTACACCTTC. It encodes CASSLDLGSGYGYTF.

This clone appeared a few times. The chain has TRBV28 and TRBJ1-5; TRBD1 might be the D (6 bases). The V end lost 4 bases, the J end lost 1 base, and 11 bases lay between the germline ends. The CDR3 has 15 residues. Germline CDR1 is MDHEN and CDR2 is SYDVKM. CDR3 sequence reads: CASSSTGVSNQPQHF. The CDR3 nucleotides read TGTGCCAGCAGTTCGACAGGCGTAAGCAATCAGCCCCAGCATTTT.

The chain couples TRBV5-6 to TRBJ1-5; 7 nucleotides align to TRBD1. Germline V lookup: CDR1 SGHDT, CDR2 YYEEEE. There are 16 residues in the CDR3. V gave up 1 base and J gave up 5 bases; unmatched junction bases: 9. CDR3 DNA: TGTGCCAGCAGCTTGTTTGAGGGGGCTTCCTATCAGCCCCAGCATTTT. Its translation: CASSLFEGASYQPQHF.

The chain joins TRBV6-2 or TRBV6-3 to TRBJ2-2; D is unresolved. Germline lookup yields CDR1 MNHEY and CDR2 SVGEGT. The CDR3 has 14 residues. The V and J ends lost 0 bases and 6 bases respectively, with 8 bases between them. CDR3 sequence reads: CASSYSPDSGELFF. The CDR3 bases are TGTGCCAGCAGTTACTCACCAGATTCCGGGGAGCTGTTTTTT.

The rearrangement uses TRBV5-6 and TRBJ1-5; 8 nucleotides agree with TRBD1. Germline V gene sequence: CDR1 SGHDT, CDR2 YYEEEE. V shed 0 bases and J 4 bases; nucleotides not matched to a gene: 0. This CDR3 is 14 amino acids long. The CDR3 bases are TGTGCCAGCAGCTTGGGGACAGGGAATCAGCCCCAGCATTTT. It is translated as CASSLGTGNQPQHF.